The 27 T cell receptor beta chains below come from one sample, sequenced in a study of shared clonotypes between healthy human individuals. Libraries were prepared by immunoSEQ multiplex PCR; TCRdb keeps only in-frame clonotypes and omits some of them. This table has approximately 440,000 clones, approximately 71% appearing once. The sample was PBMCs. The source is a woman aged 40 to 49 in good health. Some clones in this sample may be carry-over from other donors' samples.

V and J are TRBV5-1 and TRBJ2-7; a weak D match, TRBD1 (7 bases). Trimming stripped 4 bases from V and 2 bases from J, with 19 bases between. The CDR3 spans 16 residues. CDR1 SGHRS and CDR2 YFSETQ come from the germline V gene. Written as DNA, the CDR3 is TGCGCCAGCAGCCCTGGAGGGGGCGGGAAGACCTACGAGCAGTACTTC. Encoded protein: CASSPGGGGKTYEQYF.

CDR3 sequence: CASRPHRSPRHEQYF. CDR3 DNA: TGTGCCAGCAGACCCCACAGGTCCCCTCGGCACGAGCAGTACTTC. V is TRBV5-8 and J is TRBJ2-7; D possibly corresponds to TRBD1 (5 bases). Looked up from germline, CDR1 is SGHTS and CDR2 is YDEGEE. Trimming removed 5 bases at V and 5 bases at J, with 20 bases between. The CDR3 is made up of 15 amino acids.

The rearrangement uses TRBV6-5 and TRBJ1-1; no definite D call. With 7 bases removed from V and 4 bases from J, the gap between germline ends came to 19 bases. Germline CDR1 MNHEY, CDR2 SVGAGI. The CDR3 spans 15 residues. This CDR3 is CASTPWAGGRTEAFF. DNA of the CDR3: TGTGCCAGCACCCCCTGGGCAGGAGGTCGCACTGAAGCTTTCTTT.

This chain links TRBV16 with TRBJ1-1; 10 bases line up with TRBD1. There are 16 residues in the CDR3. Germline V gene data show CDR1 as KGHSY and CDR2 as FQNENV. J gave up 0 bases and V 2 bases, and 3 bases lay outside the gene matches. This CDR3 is CASSQTGTGVNTEAFF. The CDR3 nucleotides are TGTGCCAGCAGCCAAACCGGGACAGGGGTGAACACTGAAGCTTTCTTT.

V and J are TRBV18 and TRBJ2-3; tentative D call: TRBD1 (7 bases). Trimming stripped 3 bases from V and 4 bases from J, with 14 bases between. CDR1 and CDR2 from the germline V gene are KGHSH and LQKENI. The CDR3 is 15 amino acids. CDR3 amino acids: CASSPRDRLADTQYF. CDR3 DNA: TGTGCCAGCTCACCGCGGGACAGATTGGCAGATACGCAGTATTTT.

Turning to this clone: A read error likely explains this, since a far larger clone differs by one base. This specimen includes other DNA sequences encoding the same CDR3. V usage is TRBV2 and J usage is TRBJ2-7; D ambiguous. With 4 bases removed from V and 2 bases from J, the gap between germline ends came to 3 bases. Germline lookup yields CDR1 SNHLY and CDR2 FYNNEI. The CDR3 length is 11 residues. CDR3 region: CASSGTYEQYF. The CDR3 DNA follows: TGTGCCAGCAGTGGGACCTACGAGCAGTACTTC.

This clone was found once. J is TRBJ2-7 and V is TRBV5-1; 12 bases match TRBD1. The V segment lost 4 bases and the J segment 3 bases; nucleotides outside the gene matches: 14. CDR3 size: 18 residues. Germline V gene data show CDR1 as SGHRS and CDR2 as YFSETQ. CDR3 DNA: TGCGCCAGCAGCCTAGCCGGGACAGGGGGCGCCGGTAACTACGAGCAGTACTTC. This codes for CASSLAGTGGAGNYEQYF.

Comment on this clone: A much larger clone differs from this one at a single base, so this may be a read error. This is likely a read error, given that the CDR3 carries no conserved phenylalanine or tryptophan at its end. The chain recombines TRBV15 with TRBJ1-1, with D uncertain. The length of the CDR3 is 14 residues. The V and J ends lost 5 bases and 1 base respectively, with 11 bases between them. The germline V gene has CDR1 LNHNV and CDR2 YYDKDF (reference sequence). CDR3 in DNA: TGTGCCACCAGCGGGTTACTTCCGAACACTGAAGCTTTCCTT. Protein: CATSGLLPNTEAFL.

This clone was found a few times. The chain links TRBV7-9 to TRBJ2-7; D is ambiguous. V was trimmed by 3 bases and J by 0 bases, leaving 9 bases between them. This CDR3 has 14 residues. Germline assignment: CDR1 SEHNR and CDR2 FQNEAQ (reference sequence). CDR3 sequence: CASSLSLASYEQYF. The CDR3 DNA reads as TGTGCCAGCAGCTTGAGTTTAGCCTCCTACGAGCAGTACTTC.

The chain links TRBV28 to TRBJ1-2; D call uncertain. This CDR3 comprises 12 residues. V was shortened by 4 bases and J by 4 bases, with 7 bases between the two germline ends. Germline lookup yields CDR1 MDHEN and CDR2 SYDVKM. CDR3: CASSSPLYGYTF. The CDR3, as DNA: TGTGCCAGCAGTTCCCCTCTCTATGGCTACACCTTC.

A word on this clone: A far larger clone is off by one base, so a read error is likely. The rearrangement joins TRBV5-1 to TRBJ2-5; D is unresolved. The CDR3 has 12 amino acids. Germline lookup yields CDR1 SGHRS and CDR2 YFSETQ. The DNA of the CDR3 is TGCGCCAGCAGCTTGACGCAAGGGACCCAGTACTTC. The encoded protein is CASSLTQGTQYF.

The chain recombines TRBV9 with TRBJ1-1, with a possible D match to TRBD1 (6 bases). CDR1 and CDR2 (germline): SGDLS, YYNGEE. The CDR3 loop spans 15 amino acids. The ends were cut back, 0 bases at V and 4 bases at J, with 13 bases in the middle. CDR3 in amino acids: CASSVGDILFTEAFF. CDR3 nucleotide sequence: TGTGCCAGCAGCGTAGGGGACATCCTTTTCACTGAAGCTTTCTTT.

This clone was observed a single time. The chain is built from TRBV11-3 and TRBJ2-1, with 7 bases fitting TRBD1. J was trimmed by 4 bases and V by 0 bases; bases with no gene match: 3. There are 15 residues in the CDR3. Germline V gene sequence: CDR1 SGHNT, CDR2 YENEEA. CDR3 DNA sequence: TGTGCCAGCAGCTTAGACGGACAGGCTTACAATGAGCAGTTCTTC. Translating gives CASSLDGQAYNEQFF. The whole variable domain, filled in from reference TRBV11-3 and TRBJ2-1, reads EAGVVQSPRYKIIEKKQPVAFWCNPISGHNTLYWYLQNLGQGPELLIRYENEEAVDDSQLPKDRFSAERLKGVDSTLKIQPAELGDSAVYLCASSLDGQAYNEQFFGPGTRLTVL.

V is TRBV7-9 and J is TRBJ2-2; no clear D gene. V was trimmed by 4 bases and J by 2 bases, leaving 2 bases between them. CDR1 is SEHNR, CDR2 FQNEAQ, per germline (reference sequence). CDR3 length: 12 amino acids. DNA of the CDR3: TGTGCCAGCAGCTATAACACCGGGGAGCTGTTTTTT. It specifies CASSYNTGELFF.

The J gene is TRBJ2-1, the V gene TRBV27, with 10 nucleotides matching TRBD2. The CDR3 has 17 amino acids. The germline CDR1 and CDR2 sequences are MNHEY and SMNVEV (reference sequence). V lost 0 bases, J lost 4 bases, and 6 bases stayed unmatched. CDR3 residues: CASSLSISSGRYNEQFF. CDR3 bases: TGTGCCAGCAGTTTATCGATAAGTAGCGGGAGGTACAATGAGCAGTTCTTC.

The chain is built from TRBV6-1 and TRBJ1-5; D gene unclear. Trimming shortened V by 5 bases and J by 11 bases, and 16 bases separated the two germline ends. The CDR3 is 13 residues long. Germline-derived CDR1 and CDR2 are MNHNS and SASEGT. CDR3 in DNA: TGTGCCAGCAGTCAAGAATTGGGGATTGCCCAGCATTTT. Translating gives CASSQELGIAQHF.

CDR3 nucleotides: TGTGCCAGCAGCTTTACGCCGACCCAAGAGACCCAGTACTTC. Its protein product is CASSFTPTQETQYF. The rearrangement joins TRBV7-6 to TRBJ2-5; D not certain. The CDR3 consists of 14 residues. The V end lost 3 bases, the J end lost 1 base, and 9 bases lay between the germline ends. CDR1 is SGHVS, CDR2 FNYEAQ, per germline.

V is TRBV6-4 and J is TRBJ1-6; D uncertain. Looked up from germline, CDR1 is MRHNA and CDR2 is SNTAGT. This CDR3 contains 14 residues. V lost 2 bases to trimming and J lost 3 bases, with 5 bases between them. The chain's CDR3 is CASSDGFYNSPLHF. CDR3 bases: TGTGCCAGCAGTGACGGCTTCTATAATTCACCCCTCCACTTT.

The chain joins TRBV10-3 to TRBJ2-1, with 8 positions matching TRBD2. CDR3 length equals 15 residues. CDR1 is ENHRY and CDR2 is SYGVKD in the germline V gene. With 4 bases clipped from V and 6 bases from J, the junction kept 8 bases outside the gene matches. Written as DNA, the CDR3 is TGTGCCATCAGTGGGCAAACGGGACTAGGCAATGAGCAGTTCTTC. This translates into CAISGQTGLGNEQFF.

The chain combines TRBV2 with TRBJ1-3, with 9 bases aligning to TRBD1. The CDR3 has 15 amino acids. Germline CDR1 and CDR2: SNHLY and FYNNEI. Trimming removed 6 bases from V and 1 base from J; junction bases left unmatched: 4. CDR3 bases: TGTGCCAGCAGCCCCGACAGGGGGTCTGGAAACACCATATATTTT. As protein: CASSPDRGSGNTIYF.

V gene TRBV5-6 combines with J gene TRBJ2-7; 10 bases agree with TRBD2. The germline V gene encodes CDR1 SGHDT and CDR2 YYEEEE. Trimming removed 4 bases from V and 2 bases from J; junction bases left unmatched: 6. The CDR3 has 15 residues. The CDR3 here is CASSPGLAEPYEQYF. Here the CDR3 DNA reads TGTGCCAGCAGCCCTGGACTAGCGGAGCCCTACGAGCAGTACTTC.

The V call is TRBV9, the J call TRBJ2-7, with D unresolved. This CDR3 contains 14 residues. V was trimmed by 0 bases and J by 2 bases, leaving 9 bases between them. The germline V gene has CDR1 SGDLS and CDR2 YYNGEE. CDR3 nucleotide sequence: TGTGCCAGCAGCGTAGGAGGCCGAACCTACGAGCAGTACTTC. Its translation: CASSVGGRTYEQYF.

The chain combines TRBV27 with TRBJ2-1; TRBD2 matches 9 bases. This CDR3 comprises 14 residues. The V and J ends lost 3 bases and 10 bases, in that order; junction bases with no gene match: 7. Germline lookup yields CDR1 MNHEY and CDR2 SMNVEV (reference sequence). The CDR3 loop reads CASSLAGGPGEQFF. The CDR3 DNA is TGTGCCAGCAGTTTGGCGGGAGGGCCGGGAGAGCAGTTCTTC.

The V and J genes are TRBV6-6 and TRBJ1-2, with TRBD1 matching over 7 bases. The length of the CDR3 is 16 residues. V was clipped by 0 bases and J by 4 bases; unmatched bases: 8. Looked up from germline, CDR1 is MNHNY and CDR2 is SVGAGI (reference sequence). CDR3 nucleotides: TGTGCCAGCAGTTACTCGGGCGGAGACAGGGCCTATGGCTACACCTTC. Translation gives CASSYSGGDRAYGYTF.

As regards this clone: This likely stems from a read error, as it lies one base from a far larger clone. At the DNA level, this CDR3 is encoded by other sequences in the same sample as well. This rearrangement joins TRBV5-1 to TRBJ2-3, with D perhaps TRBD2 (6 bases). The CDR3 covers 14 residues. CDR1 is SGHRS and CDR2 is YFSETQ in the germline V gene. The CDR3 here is CASSDGSLTDTQYF. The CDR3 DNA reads TGCGCCAGCAGCGACGGGAGCCTGACAGACACGCAGTATTTT.

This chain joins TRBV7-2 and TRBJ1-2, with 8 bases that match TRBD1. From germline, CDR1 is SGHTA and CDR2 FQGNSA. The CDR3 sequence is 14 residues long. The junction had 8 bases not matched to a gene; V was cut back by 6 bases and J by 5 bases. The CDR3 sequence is CASRPPGQDYGYTF. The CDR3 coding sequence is TGTGCCAGCAGACCTCCGGGACAGGATTATGGCTACACCTTC.

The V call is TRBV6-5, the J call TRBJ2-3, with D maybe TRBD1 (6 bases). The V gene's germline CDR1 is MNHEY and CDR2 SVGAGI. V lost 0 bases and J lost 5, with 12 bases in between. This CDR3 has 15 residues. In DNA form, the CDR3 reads TGTGCCAGCAGTTACTCGGGGGCGGGCAAAGATACGCAGTATTTT. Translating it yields CASSYSGAGKDTQYF.